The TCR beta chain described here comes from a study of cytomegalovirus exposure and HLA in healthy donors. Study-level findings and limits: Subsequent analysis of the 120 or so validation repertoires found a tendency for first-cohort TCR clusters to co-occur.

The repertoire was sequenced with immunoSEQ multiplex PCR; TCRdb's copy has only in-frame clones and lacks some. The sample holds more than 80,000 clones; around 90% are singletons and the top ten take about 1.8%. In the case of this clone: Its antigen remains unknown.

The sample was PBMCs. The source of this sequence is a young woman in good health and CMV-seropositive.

CDR3 coding DNA: TGTGCCAGCAGCCATACAAGGGGGTATGGCTACACCTTC. It specifies CASSHTRGYGYTF. This chain links TRBV28 with TRBJ1-2, with D possibly matching TRBD1 (6 bases). V lost 6 bases to trimming and J lost 5 bases, with 13 bases between them. Germline V gene sequence: CDR1 MDHEN, CDR2 SYDVKM. This CDR3 is 13 amino acids long.